This entry lists 6 T cell receptor beta chains sequenced from one sample in a study of beta chain features in type 1 diabetes. The isolated RNA, all of it, was reverse transcribed, so expressed TCRB transcripts were what got sequenced. The repertoire was sequenced with immunoSEQ multiplex PCR; TCRdb's copy has only in-frame clones and lacks some. The sample holds 900,000 or so clones; roughly 15% are singletons and the top ten take about 0.02%. Sequencing was performed on naive CD4+ T cells from blood. All receptors come from a woman under 30 in good health.

This clone was seen a few times. This sample includes further DNA sequences coding for the same CDR3. This chain joins TRBV15 and TRBJ2-7; D is unresolved. The CDR3 extends over 11 amino acids. Trimming took off 1 base at V and 4 bases at J, with 2 bases between the two ends. Germline CDR1 LNHNV, CDR2 YYDKDF (reference sequence). Here the CDR3 reads CATSRGYEQYF. CDR3 DNA: TGTGCCACCAGCAGAGGTTACGAGCAGTACTTC.

V gene TRBV7-9 combines with J gene TRBJ1-2, with D unclear. V shed 2 bases and J shed 5 bases, with 12 bases lying between them. The length of the CDR3 is 14 residues. Germline CDR1 and CDR2: SEHNR and FQNEAQ (reference sequence). For the CDR3, the DNA is TGTGCCAGCAGCTTACGCCAGGAATCATATGGCTACACCTTC. It codes for CASSLRQESYGYTF.

This clone was counted only a few times. The chain combines TRBV11-2 with TRBJ2-3; 8 bases are shared with TRBD2. The trim removed 1 base at V and 7 bases at J, leaving 4 bases unmatched. Per germline, CDR1 SGHAT and CDR2 FQNNGV. This CDR3 is built from 14 residues. CDR3 loop: CASSLGASGHTQYF. The CDR3, as DNA: TGTGCCAGCAGCTTAGGGGCTAGCGGGCATACGCAGTATTTT.

This chain joins TRBV29-1 and TRBJ2-2; D is unresolved. This CDR3 is 11 amino acids long. V was clipped by 7 bases and J by 5 bases, with 8 bases between them. CDR1 and CDR2 from the germline V gene are SQVTM and ANQGSEA. The DNA for the CDR3 is TGCAGCGCGATAGGGACCGGGGAGCTGTTTTTT. Its translation is CSAIGTGELFF.

The rearrangement links TRBV2 to TRBJ1-5; D might be TRBD1 (5 bases). The ends were cut back, 0 bases at V and 15 bases at J, with 15 bases in the middle. The CDR3 is made up of 13 amino acids. From germline, CDR1 is SNHLY and CDR2 FYNNEI. This CDR3 is CASSEALDTKRHF. As DNA, the CDR3 is TGTGCCAGCAGTGAAGCCCTGGACACTAAGCGGCATTTT.

The J gene is TRBJ1-2, the V gene TRBV7-2; TRBD1 might be the D (6 bases). V lost 1 base and J 1 base, leaving 10 bases between the germline ends. This CDR3 spans 15 amino acids. CDR1 and CDR2 (germline): SGHTA, FQGNSA. The CDR3 spells CASSLVQGLNYGYTF. For the CDR3, the DNA is TGTGCCAGCAGCTTAGTACAGGGACTTAACTATGGCTACACCTTC.